This TCR beta chain comes out of a study of OX40 agonist ivuxolimab in advanced cancers. The wider study: An agonistic human IgG2 monoclonal antibody against OX40 (CD134) was given.

CDR1 is LNHNV, CDR2 YYDKDF, per germline (reference sequence). This CDR3 comprises 15 residues. V was trimmed by 0 bases and J by 16 bases, leaving 22 bases between them. This clone was counted only a few times. The assay was immunoSEQ multiplex PCR, and TCRdb's table has in-frame clones only and misses some. The table has tens of thousands of clones, 86% seen once. At cycle 4 day 1, cycle 7 day 1, and baseline, blood was sampled. The chain combines TRBV15 with TRBJ1-5; D may be TRBD1 (5 bases). This specimen consisted of CD4+ or CD8+ T cells sorted from blood, obtained in a trial of the OX40 agonist ivuxolimab. The TCR comes from an adult with an advanced solid tumor such as melanoma, head and neck, liver or kidney cancer. The CDR3 sequence: CATSRDLGSGHFAHF. The CDR3 DNA reads as TGTGCCACCAGCAGAGATCTTGGGAGCGGACATTTCGCTCATTTT. Full variable domain (rest looked up from reference TRBV15 and TRBJ1-5): DAMVIQNPRYQVTQFGKPVTLSCSQTLNHNVMYWYQQKSSQAPKLLFHYYDKDFNNEADTPDNFQSRRPNTSFCFLDIRSPGLGDTAMYLCATSRDLGSGHFAHFGDGTRLSIL.